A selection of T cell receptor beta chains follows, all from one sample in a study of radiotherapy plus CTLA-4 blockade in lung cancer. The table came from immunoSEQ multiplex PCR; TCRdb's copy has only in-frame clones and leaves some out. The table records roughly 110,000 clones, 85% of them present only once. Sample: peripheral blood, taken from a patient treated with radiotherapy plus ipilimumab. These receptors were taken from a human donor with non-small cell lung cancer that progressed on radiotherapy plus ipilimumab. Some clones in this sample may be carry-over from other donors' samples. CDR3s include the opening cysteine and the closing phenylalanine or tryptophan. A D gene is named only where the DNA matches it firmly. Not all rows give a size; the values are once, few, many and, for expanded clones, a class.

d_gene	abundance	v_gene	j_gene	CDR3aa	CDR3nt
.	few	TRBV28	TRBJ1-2	CASSFWTEAEGYTF	TGTGCCAGCAGTTTTTGGACGGAAGCTGAGGGCTACACCTTC
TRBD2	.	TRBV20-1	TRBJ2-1	CSWTSYNEQFF	TGCAGTTGGACTAGCTACAATGAGCAGTTCTTC
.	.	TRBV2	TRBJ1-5	CASRGDYNQPQHF	TGTGCCAGCAGGGGAGACTACAATCAGCCCCAGCATTTT
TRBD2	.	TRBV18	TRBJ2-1	CASSPTLAGSPSYNEQFF	TGTGCCAGCTCACCAACGCTAGCGGGGAGCCCCTCCTACAATGAGCAGTTCTTC
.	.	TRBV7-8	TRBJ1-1	CASSFFGYTEAFF	TGTGCCAGCAGCTTTTTCGGGTACACTGAAGCTTTCTTT
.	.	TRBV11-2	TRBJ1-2	CASSSLGPAAYGYTF	TGTGCCAGCAGCTCGCTAGGGCCCGCGGCCTATGGCTACACCTTC
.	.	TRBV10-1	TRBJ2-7	CASGPPDLSSYEQYF	TGCGCCAGCGGACCCCCCGACCTCTCCTCCTACGAGCAGTACTTC
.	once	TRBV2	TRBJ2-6	CASTFAGANVLTF	TGTGCCAGCACATTCGCTGGGGCCAACGTCCTGACTTTC
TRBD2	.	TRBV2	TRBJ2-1	CASSAMRGDNNEQFF	TGTGCCAGCAGTGCAATGCGGGGGGATAACAATGAGCAGTTCTTC
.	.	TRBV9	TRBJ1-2	CASRAEQGYGGYTF	TGTGCCAGCAGAGCAGAACAGGGTTATGGCGGCTACACCTTC
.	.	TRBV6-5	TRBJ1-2	CASSYSMDGLYYGYTF	TGTGCCAGCAGTTACTCGATGGACGGACTTTACTATGGCTACACCTTC
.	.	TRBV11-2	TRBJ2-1	CASSWSTGIPYNRYNEQFF	TGTGCCAGCAGCTGGAGTACAGGGATCCCCTACAATAGATACAATGAGCAGTTCTTC
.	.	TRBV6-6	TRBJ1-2	CASSSSTGAGGYTF	TGTGCCAGCAGTTCCTCCACCGGTGCAGGTGGCTACACCTTC
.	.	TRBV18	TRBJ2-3	CASSPVEGIDTQYF	TGTGCCAGCTCACCAGTCGAGGGAATCGATACGCAGTATTTT
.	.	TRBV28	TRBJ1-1	CASTNRENTEAFF	TGTGCCAGCACTAATCGGGAGAACACTGAAGCTTTCTTT
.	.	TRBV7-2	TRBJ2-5	CASRPGPQETQYF	TGTGCCAGCAGACCGGGACCTCAAGAGACCCAGTACTTC
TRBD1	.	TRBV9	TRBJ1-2	CASSVGQGAYGYTF	TGTGCCAGCAGCGTAGGACAGGGGGCGTATGGCTACACCTTC
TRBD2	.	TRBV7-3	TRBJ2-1	CASTPRGGSGVNEQFF	TGTGCCAGCACCCCCCGTGGGGGTAGCGGGGTGAATGAGCAGTTCTTC
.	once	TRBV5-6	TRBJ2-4	CASTTKWKNIQYF	TGTGCCAGCACCACGAAGTGGAAAAACATTCAGTACTTC
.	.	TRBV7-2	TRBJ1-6	CASSLFEGLNPPLHF	TGTGCCAGCAGCTTATTCGAGGGACTTAATCCACCCCTCCACTTT
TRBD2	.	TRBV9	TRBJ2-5	CASSASGGGETQYF	TGTGCCAGCAGCGCTAGCGGGGGTGGGGAGACCCAGTACTTC
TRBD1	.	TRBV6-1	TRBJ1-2	CASTLGTGGGYTF	TGTGCCAGCACTCTTGGGACAGGGGGTGGCTACACCTTC
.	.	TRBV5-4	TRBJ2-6	CASSLYEVTRANVLTF	TGTGCCAGCAGCTTGTATGAGGTAACACGGGCCAACGTCCTGACTTTC
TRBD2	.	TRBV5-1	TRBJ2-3	CASARGGSTDTQYF	TGCGCCAGCGCGCGGGGGGGAAGCACAGATACGCAGTATTTT
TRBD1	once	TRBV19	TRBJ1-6	CASSIAPGGAGNSPLHF	TGTGCCAGTAGTATAGCGCCAGGGGGCGCGGGTAATTCACCCCTCCACTTT
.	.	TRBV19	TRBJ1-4	CASSIDLDYNEKLFF	TGTGCCAGTAGTATAGATCTAGACTATAATGAAAAACTGTTTTTT
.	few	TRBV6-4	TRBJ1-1	CASSDRGGTEAFF	TGTGCCAGCAGTGACAGGGGCGGCACTGAAGCTTTCTTT
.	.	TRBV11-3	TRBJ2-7	CASSLGPGEQYF	TGTGCCAGCAGCTTAGGGCCAGGGGAGCAGTACTTC
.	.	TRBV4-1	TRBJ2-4	CASRGTRGSDIQYF	TGCGCCAGCAGGGGGACGAGGGGATCGGACATTCAGTACTTC
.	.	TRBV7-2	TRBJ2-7	CASSPWVYEQYF	TGTGCCAGCTCCCCTTGGGTCTACGAGCAGTACTTC
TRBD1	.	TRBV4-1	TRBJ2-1	CASSQDEARQGSNEQFF	TGCGCCAGCAGCCAAGATGAAGCGAGACAGGGCTCCAATGAGCAGTTCTTC
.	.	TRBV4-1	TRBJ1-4	CASSPLGTRDNEKLFF	TGCGCCAGCAGCCCTCTCGGGACTCGGGATAATGAAAAACTGTTTTTT
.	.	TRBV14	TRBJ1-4	CASSQARQQILFF	TGTGCCAGCAGCCAAGCGAGACAACAAATACTGTTTTTT